The present T cell receptor beta chain was sequenced within a study of beta chain features in type 1 diabetes. At the level of the study: Age, gender and cell yields were alike across patients and healthy donors.

Findings and limits, study-wide: A possible short-template PCR bias applies equally to patients and controls. Individuals with type 1 diabetes displayed fewer insertions and more deletions at VDJ junctions.

Since all of the isolated RNA was reverse transcribed, expressed TCRB transcripts were what got sequenced. Sequencing used immunoSEQ multiplex PCR; TCRdb keeps in-frame clones, though not all of them. This table holds some 300,000 clones, approximately 8.1% found once. Isolation of CD4+ naive, central memory, regulatory and stem cell-like memory cells was achieved by sorting via CD45RO/CCR7/CD25/CD127/CD95/CD27. As regards this clone: Its specificity is not known.

Sequenced input: central memory CD4+ T cells from blood. This receptor was obtained from a woman younger than 35 in good health.

The CDR3 region has the DNA TGTGCCAGCTCACCAGAATCGGTAGCCAGAGGAGTGCAGTTCTTC. This encodes CASSPESVARGVQFF. The rearrangement links TRBV18 to TRBJ2-1; no definite D call. The length of the CDR3 is 15 residues. Trimming stripped 2 bases from V and 12 bases from J, with 20 bases between. In germline, CDR1 is KGHSH, CDR2 LQKENI.